The clone carrying this T cell receptor beta chain was detected many times. This CDR3 region has 13 residues. The V gene lost 5 bases and the J gene lost 8 bases, with 13 bases spanning the gap. Per germline, CDR1 SGHAT and CDR2 FQNNGV. TCR beta CDR3 regions were amplified from RNA transcripts. In the first-round RT-PCR of the TCR CDR3, the HTBI primer set was used. TCRdb re-called the multiplex PCR reads with MiXCR, one entry per CDR3 protein. The table lists approximately 620,000 distinct CDR3 sequences, about a sixth of them singletons. Thyroid ultrasound, orbital computed tomography, clinical symptoms, and serum thyroxine and TRAb underpinned diagnoses. PBMCs were derived from 9.5 to 10 ml fresh peripheral blood. This sample was taken from a study of T cells in Graves' hyperthyroidism and ophthalmopathy.

The clonotype originates from a woman in her forties with Graves' ophthalmopathy. J is TRBJ2-1 and V is TRBV11-2, with D hard to call. Sequencing was done on a sample of blood. CDR3 amino acids: CASSLRKTHEQFF. CDR3 in DNA: TGTGCCAGCAGCCTTCGCAAAACTCATGAGCAGTTCTTC.